This T cell receptor (beta chain) was sequenced for a study of blood T cell repertoires in COVID-19. Across the study: Samples representing acute and convalescent COVID-19 were sourced from the United States, Italy and Spain. Sources were T cells, B-cell-depleted T cells, or PBMCs; the material itself was cDNA or gDNA.

In the original analysis: Amplifying reference gene primers gave estimates of nucleated cell counts. The method was immunoSEQ multiplex PCR; TCRdb's version includes in-frame clones alone and lacks a portion of them. The V and J calls and clone size come from that table; D and trimming were worked out from the DNA. The table lists over 30,000 clones, roughly 80% of them singletons. This sequence was found in an elderly man with active or convalescent COVID-19. Sequencing was performed on peripheral blood.

CDR3 DNA: TGCAGCGTTTTAGCGGGAGGGGACACAGATACGCAGTATTTT. As protein: CSVLAGGDTDTQYF. The chain links TRBV29-1 to TRBJ2-3; 11 nucleotides line up with TRBD2. CDR3 length equals 14 residues. Unmatched junction bases numbered 3, after V lost 5 bases and J lost 2 bases. From germline, CDR1 is SQVTM and CDR2 ANQGSEA.